Here is one T cell receptor beta chain with its context. This entry comes from a study of T cell changes during pregnancy in multiple sclerosis. The protocol was immunoSEQ multiplex PCR, while the TCRdb copy is restricted to in-frame clones and leaves out a portion. The data show about 61,000 clones, 70% to 90% seen once. This TCR was recovered from a female donor with multiple sclerosis, enrolled in a pregnancy study. Sequenced material: peripheral blood, taken in the first trimester of pregnancy.

The CDR3 bases are TGTGCCACCAGCAGAGTAAGCGGGTACAATGAGCAGTTCTTC. This encodes CATSRVSGYNEQFF. V is TRBV15 and J is TRBJ2-1; possibly TRBD2 for D (6 bases). The V gene's germline CDR1 is LNHNV and CDR2 YYDKDF (reference sequence). The CDR3 is 14 residues long. V shed 1 base and J shed 4 bases, with 8 bases lying between them.